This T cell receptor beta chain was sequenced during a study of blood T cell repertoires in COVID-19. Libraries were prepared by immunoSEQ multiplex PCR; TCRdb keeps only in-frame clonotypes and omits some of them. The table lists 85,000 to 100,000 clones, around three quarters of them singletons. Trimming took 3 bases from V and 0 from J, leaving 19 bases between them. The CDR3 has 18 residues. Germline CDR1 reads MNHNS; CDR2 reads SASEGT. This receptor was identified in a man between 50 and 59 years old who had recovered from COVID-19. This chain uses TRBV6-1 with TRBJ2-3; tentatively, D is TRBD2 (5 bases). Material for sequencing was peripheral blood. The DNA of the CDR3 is TGTGCCAGCAGTGACCAGCCCAGGTCAGGAGGTAGCACAGATACGCAGTATTTT. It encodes CASSDQPRSGGSTDTQYF.